These T cell receptor beta chains were read from a single sample in a study of shared clonotypes between healthy human individuals. Sequenced by immunoSEQ multiplex PCR; TCRdb stores in-frame clones only, minus some. The sample lists 2.3 million or so clones, 85% to 95% seen once, with under 0.45% in the top ten. Sequences were obtained from naive CD4+ T cells from PBMCs. Receptor source: a man younger than 30 in good health. Some clones in this sample may be carry-over from other donors' samples. CDR3s include the opening cysteine and the closing phenylalanine or tryptophan. A D gene is named only where the DNA matches it firmly. Only some rows state a clone size, as once, few, many or a class for expanded clones.

CDR3 protein	CDR3 DNA	J gene	CDR3 length	V gene	clone size	D gene
CASSLSLAGSEADTQYF	TGCGCCAGCAGCTTGAGCCTAGCGGGATCTGAGGCAGATACGCAGTATTTT	TRBJ2-3	17	TRBV5-1	NA	TRBD2
CASSTDREGEQYF	TGTGCCAGCAGCACGGACAGGGAAGGCGAGCAGTACTTC	TRBJ2-7	13	TRBV6-6	NA	TRBD1
CASSPGGTSGSRGDTQYF	TGTGCCAGCAGCCCCGGAGGGACTAGCGGGAGCAGGGGAGATACGCAGTATTTT	TRBJ2-3	18	TRBV7-8	NA	TRBD2
CASSLDGRQYQETQYF	TGCGCCAGCAGCCTGGACGGTCGACAGTACCAAGAGACCCAGTACTTC	TRBJ2-5	16	TRBV5-1	NA	NA
CASSLAGTTQETQYF	TGTGCCAGCAGCCTAGCCGGGACCACTCAAGAGACCCAGTACTTC	TRBJ2-5	15	TRBV7-2	NA	NA
CSVAGQVSYEQYF	TGCAGCGTAGCAGGACAGGTTTCCTACGAGCAGTACTTC	TRBJ2-7	13	TRBV29-1	NA	TRBD1
CASSPQGRIYGYTF	TGTGCCAGCAGCCCCCAAGGCAGAATCTATGGCTACACCTTC	TRBJ1-2	14	TRBV6-5	NA	NA
CASSPNYGQGKLQPQHF	TGTGCCAGCTCACCAAATTACGGGCAGGGTAAGCTTCAGCCCCAGCATTTT	TRBJ1-5	17	TRBV18	NA	NA
CASSRGTSYEQYF	TGTGCCAGCAGTAGGGGGACCTCCTACGAGCAGTACTTC	TRBJ2-7	13	TRBV6-5	NA	NA
CASGSIAGGPPGEQYF	TGTGCCAGCGGAAGCATAGCGGGAGGCCCCCCTGGCGAGCAGTACTTC	TRBJ2-7	16	TRBV2	NA	TRBD2
CASSEGALAPSSYNEQFF	TGTGCCAGCAGTGAAGGGGCACTAGCCCCGAGCTCCTACAATGAGCAGTTCTTC	TRBJ2-1	18	TRBV2	NA	NA
CASRGGQTQYF	TGTGCCAGCAGGGGAGGGCAGACCCAGTACTTC	TRBJ2-5	11	TRBV2	NA	TRBD2
CASSVPRANSNQPQHF	TGTGCCAGCAGCGTGCCAAGGGCAAACAGCAATCAGCCCCAGCATTTT	TRBJ1-5	16	TRBV5-8	NA	NA
CASSFKVWAGGSYEQYF	TGTGCCAGCAGTTTTAAAGTTTGGGCAGGGGGGTCCTACGAGCAGTACTTC	TRBJ2-7	17	TRBV28	NA	NA
CSARGPYGYTF	TGCAGTGCTAGGGGTCCCTATGGCTACACCTTC	TRBJ1-2	11	TRBV20-1	NA	NA
CASSVGQAFSGNTIYF	TGTGCCAGCAGCGTGGGACAGGCATTCTCTGGAAACACCATATATTTT	TRBJ1-3	16	TRBV5-6	NA	TRBD1
CASSVVWDSDTQYF	TGTGCCAGCAGCGTAGTATGGGACTCAGATACGCAGTATTTT	TRBJ2-3	14	TRBV9	NA	NA
CASTDRRDRNEQFF	TGTGCCAGCACCGACAGGCGGGACCGCAATGAGCAGTTCTTC	TRBJ2-1	14	TRBV5-4	NA	NA
CAWSAPGQGAHQPQHF	TGTGCCTGGAGTGCTCCGGGACAGGGGGCCCATCAGCCCCAGCATTTT	TRBJ1-5	16	TRBV30	few	TRBD1